The sequence of this T cell receptor beta chain was determined in a study of T cell responses to AZD1222 COVID-19 vaccine. Whole-study results and caveats: Vaccine-associated CD4 TCRs ranged over spike, dominating at 160-218 and 743-854. Targets within unmutated variant regions were reportedly found for nearly half of spike-specific TCRs.

Generated by immunoSEQ multiplex PCR, the TCRdb table keeps only in-frame clones and is missing some. The sample shows about 76,000 clones, roughly 84% of them seen only once. The CDR3 is 12 residues long. V lost 2 bases and J 6 bases, leaving 5 bases between the germline ends. This clone was observed once. Its antigen is still unknown. This sequence originates from an adult in good health. The sample was peripheral blood, taken on day 0 of AZD1222 vaccination. The chain uses TRBV12-3 or TRBV12-4 and TRBJ2-1; D is unresolved. For the CDR3, the DNA is TGTGCCAGCAGTTTATTGTTCAATGAGCAGTTCTTC. Translating gives CASSLLFNEQFF.